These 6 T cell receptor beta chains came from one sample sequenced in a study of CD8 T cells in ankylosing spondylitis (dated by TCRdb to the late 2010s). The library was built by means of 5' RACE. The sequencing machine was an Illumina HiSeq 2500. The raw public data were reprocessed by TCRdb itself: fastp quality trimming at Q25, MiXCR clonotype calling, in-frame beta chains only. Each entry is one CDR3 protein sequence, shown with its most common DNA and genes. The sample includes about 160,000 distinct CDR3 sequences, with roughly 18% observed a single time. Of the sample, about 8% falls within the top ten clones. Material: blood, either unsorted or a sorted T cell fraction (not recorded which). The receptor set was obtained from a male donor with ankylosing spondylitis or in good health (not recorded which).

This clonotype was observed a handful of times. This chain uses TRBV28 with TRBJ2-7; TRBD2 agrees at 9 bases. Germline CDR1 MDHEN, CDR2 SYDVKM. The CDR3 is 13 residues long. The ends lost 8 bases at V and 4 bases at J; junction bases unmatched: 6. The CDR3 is CASFRAGGYEQYF. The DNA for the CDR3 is TGTGCCAGCTTTCGAGCGGGAGGTTACGAGCAGTACTTC.

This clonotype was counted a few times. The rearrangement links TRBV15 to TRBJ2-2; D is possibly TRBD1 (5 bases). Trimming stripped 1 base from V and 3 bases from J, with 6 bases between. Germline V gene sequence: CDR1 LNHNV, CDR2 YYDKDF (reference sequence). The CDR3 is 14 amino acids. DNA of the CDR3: TGTGCCACCAGCAGAGGCAGGGACACCGGGGAGCTGTTTTTT. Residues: CATSRGRDTGELFF.

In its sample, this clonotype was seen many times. CDR3 bases: TGCAGTGCTAGAGATCAGGAGGATAACACAGATACGCAGTATTTT. The encoded protein is CSARDQEDNTDTQYF. This chain connects TRBV20-1 to TRBJ2-3; a weak D match, TRBD2 (5 bases). This CDR3 region has 15 residues. Germline-derived CDR1 and CDR2 are DFQATT and SNEGSKA (reference sequence). Trimming took 0 bases from V and 2 from J, leaving 12 bases between them.

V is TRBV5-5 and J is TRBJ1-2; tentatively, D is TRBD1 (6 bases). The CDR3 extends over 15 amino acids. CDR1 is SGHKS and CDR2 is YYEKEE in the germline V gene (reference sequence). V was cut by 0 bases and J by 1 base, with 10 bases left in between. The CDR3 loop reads CASSLGTAINYGYTF. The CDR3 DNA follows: TGTGCCAGCAGCTTGGGGACAGCAATTAACTATGGCTACACCTTC.

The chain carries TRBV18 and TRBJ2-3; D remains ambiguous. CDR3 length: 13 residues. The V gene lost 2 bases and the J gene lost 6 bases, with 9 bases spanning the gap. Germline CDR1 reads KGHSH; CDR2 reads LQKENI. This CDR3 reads CASSPLAEDTQYF. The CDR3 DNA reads TGTGCCAGCTCACCATTGGCCGAGGATACGCAGTATTTT.

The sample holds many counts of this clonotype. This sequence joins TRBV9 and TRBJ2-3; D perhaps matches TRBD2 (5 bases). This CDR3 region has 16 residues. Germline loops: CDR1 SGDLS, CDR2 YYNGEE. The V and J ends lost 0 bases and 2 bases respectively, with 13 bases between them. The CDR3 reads CASSVGGGTATDTQYF. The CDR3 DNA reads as TGTGCCAGCAGCGTAGGCGGAGGAACGGCCACAGATACGCAGTATTTT. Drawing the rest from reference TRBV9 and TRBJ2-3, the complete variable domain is DSGVTQTPKHLITATGQRVTLRCSPRSGDLSVYWYQQSLDQGLQFLIQYYNGEERAKGNILERFSAQQFPDLHSELNLSSLELGDSALYFCASSVGGGTATDTQYFGPGTRLTVL.